Below, 27 T cell receptor beta chains from the same sample are listed, as sequenced in a study of blood T cell repertoires in COVID-19. Assay: immunoSEQ multiplex PCR; the TCRdb copy retains only in-frame clones and omits some. The sample has fewer than 350,000 clones, 75% to 90% seen once; the top ten hold over 9%. The sequenced sample was PBMCs or T cells enriched from blood (not recorded which). The receptors derive from a middle-aged woman who had recovered from COVID-19.

The gene calls are TRBV9 and TRBJ2-3; 7 bases line up with TRBD1. The CDR3 totals 17 residues. The germline CDR1 and CDR2 sequences are SGDLS and YYNGEE. Trimming took 0 bases from V and 4 from J; bases not matched to a gene: 11. The CDR3 bases are TGTGCCAGCAGCGTAGGTCGGCAGGGGGTGGCTGCAGATACGCAGTATTTT. It specifies CASSVGRQGVAADTQYF.

The chain couples TRBV29-1 to TRBJ1-4; TRBD1 matches 7 bases. The CDR3 is 15 residues long. Germline lookup yields CDR1 SQVTM and CDR2 ANQGSEA. V was clipped by 5 bases and J by 0 bases; unmatched bases: 6. In DNA, the CDR3 is TGCAGCGTTTCCGGGACAGATACAACTAATGAAAAACTGTTTTTT. It yields the protein CSVSGTDTTNEKLFF.

A note on this clone: Relative to the germline gene, one junction end is altered; a read error may explain this. V usage is TRBV12-3 or TRBV12-4 and J usage is TRBJ2-7, with TRBD2 as a possible D gene (5 bases). This CDR3 is 13 amino acids long. CDR3 sequence reads: CASRLDGLYEQYF. The CDR3 DNA follows: TGTGCCAGCAGATTAGACGGACTCTACGAGCAGTACTTC.

The rearrangement uses TRBV5-1 and TRBJ1-2; 7 bases agree with TRBD1. CDR3 size: 16 residues. V gave up 0 bases and J gave up 5 bases; unmatched junction bases: 10. Looked up from germline, CDR1 is SGHRS and CDR2 is YFSETQ. The CDR3 nucleotides read TGCGCCAGCAGCTTGGGGCTGACAGGGATGCGGTATGGCTACACCTTC. Its translation is CASSLGLTGMRYGYTF.

The rearrangement uses TRBV30 and TRBJ2-7, with 7 bases aligning to TRBD2. This CDR3 region has 14 residues. CDR1 and CDR2 (germline): GTSNPN, SVGIG (reference sequence). V shed 4 bases, J shed 2 bases, and the junction held 8 bases outside the gene matches. CDR3 DNA sequence: TGTGCCTGGAATGGGGGGGACTGGACCTACGAGCAGTACTTC. This encodes CAWNGGDWTYEQYF.

V usage is TRBV7-2 and J usage is TRBJ2-1, with D hard to call. The CDR3 totals 14 residues. Germline values: CDR1 SGHTA, CDR2 FQGNSA. V was cut by 2 bases and J by 6 bases, with 11 bases left in between. The CDR3 loop reads CASSLMVNSNEQFF. The DNA for the CDR3 is TGTGCCAGCAGCTTAATGGTAAACAGCAATGAGCAGTTCTTC.

The chain combines TRBV24-1 with TRBJ1-2; D unclear. Trimming cost V 4 bases and J 4 bases, with 15 bases left between them. Germline V gene sequence: CDR1 KGHDR, CDR2 SFDVKD. The CDR3 covers 15 residues. The CDR3 nucleotides are TGTGCCACCAGTGAACGGACTTTGAAGGGCTATGGCTACACCTTC. This codes for CATSERTLKGYGYTF.

The gene calls are TRBV5-4 and TRBJ2-2, with no clear D. There are 14 residues in the CDR3. CDR1 and CDR2 (germline): SGHNT, YYREEE (reference sequence). Trimming cost V 2 bases and J 5 bases, with 10 bases left between them. The CDR3 protein is CASSLARSTGELFF. Written as DNA, the CDR3 is TGTGCCAGCAGCTTAGCTCGGAGTACCGGGGAGCTGTTTTTT.

V gene TRBV28 combines with J gene TRBJ2-3; D remains unclear. V shed 6 bases and J shed 2 bases, with 9 bases lying between them. In germline, CDR1 is MDHEN, CDR2 SYDVKM. This CDR3 is built from 13 residues. In nucleotides, the CDR3 is TGTGCCAGCAGGAACTCGGTCACAGATACGCAGTATTTT. Translation gives CASRNSVTDTQYF.

The CDR3 DNA sequence: TGTGCCAGCAGTTTACATCGAGGGGGCGCAGAGACCCAGTACTTC. It specifies CASSLHRGGAETQYF. The J gene is TRBJ2-5, the V gene TRBV28; 7 bases match TRBD1. The CDR3 consists of 15 residues. Germline loops: CDR1 MDHEN, CDR2 SYDVKM. Unmatched junction bases numbered 7, after V lost 2 bases and J lost 4 bases.

The chain recombines TRBV5-8 with TRBJ2-1, with 8 bases that match TRBD1. CDR1 SGHTS and CDR2 YDEGEE come from the germline V gene. The CDR3 is made up of 13 amino acids. The junction had 5 bases not matched to a gene; V was cut back by 0 bases and J by 12 bases. This CDR3 is CASSLVGTGGQFF. The CDR3 DNA reads as TGTGCCAGCAGCTTGGTCGGTACAGGGGGGCAGTTCTTC.

The gene calls are TRBV25-1 and TRBJ1-3; the match to TRBD1 covers 7 bases. This CDR3 region has 16 residues. V trimming: 4 bases; J trimming: 0 bases; junction bases outside the gene matches: 6. CDR1 is MGHDK and CDR2 is SYGVNS in the germline V gene. The CDR3 loop reads CASSGDRENSGNTIYF. As DNA, the CDR3 is TGTGCCAGCAGTGGCGACAGGGAAAACTCTGGAAACACCATATATTTT.

The genes are TRBV11-2 and TRBJ2-5, with D maybe TRBD2 (6 bases). The ends were cut back, 5 bases at V and 7 bases at J, with 8 bases in the middle. The CDR3 totals 11 residues. Germline V gene data show CDR1 as SGHAT and CDR2 as FQNNGV. CDR3: CASSVEGTQYF. DNA for the CDR3: TGTGCCAGCAGCGTGGAGGGGACCCAGTACTTC.

The chain recombines TRBV4-3 with TRBJ2-3, with D possibly TRBD2 on 6 matching bases. CDR1 and CDR2 (germline): LGHNA, YSLEER. This CDR3 is 17 amino acids long. Deletions cut 1 base from V and 2 bases from J, with 16 bases between. CDR3 DNA sequence: TGCGCCAGCAGCCAAGGATCCCGGGGGAGCCCCACAGATACGCAGTATTTT. Amino acid sequence: CASSQGSRGSPTDTQYF.

V gene TRBV6-8 combines with J gene TRBJ2-7; 10 bases are shared with TRBD1. Germline V gene lookup returns CDR1 MNHGY and CDR2 SAAAGT. CDR3 length: 16 residues. Trimming took 2 bases from V and 6 from J; bases not matched to a gene: 10. The chain's CDR3 is CASSYGAGTGDPEQYF. CDR3 sequence (DNA): TGTGCCAGCAGTTACGGGGCTGGGACAGGGGACCCCGAGCAGTACTTC.

The chain employs TRBV7-2 and TRBJ1-2; TRBD1 matches 7 bases. Germline V CDR1 and CDR2: SGHTA, FQGNSA. Trimming removed 5 bases from V and 0 bases from J; junction bases left unmatched: 6. This CDR3 region has 15 residues. CDR3 residues: CASSSDRASNYGYTF. The DNA of the CDR3 is TGTGCCAGCAGCAGCGACAGGGCCTCTAACTATGGCTACACCTTC. Full variable domain (missing parts from reference TRBV7-2 and TRBJ1-2): GAGVSQSPSNKVTEKGKDVELRCDPISGHTALYWYRQSLGQGLEFLIYFQGNSAPDKSGLPSDRFSAERTGGSVSTLTIQRTQQEDSAVYLCASSSDRASNYGYTFGSGTRLTVV.

This chain links TRBV12-3 or TRBV12-4 with TRBJ2-7, with no clear D. V lost 5 bases, J lost 7 bases, and 15 bases lay in between. The CDR3 extends over 13 amino acids. CDR3 protein: CASSAPARPEQYF. The CDR3 nucleotides read TGTGCCAGCAGTGCCCCCGCTAGGCCTGAGCAGTACTTC.

This chain links TRBV4-3 with TRBJ2-2; no reliable D call. V was cut by 0 bases and J by 5 bases, with 13 bases left in between. Germline CDR1 is LGHNA and CDR2 is YSLEER. The CDR3 consists of 16 residues. Written as DNA, the CDR3 is TGCGCCAGCAGCCAAGAGGTTACCCTGAGGACCGGGGAGCTGTTTTTT. The encoded protein is CASSQEVTLRTGELFF.

This clone has a handful of counts. The chain recombines TRBV2 with TRBJ1-1, with TRBD1 identical over 11 bases. CDR3 length: 16 amino acids. With V trimmed by 6 bases and J by 1 base, 7 bases remained unmatched. The germline gives CDR1 SNHLY, CDR2 FYNNEI. CDR3 region: CASRTGQGAANTEAFF. In nucleotides, the CDR3 is TGTGCCAGCAGGACTGGACAGGGGGCCGCGAACACTGAAGCTTTCTTT.

The CDR3 region is CASSRGVDSPLHF. The CDR3 DNA reads as TGCGCCAGCAGTCGGGGAGTGGATTCACCCCTCCACTTT. This rearrangement joins TRBV10-2 to TRBJ1-6; no clear D. Looked up from germline, CDR1 is WSHSY and CDR2 is SAAADI. The CDR3 consists of 13 residues. V was trimmed by 5 bases and J by 8 bases, leaving 10 bases between them.

The chain combines TRBV27 with TRBJ2-7; D unresolved. The CDR3 sequence is 13 residues long. V lost 5 bases and J 3 bases, leaving 11 bases between the germline ends. The germline V gene encodes CDR1 MNHEY and CDR2 SMNVEV (reference sequence). The CDR3: CASSTTPNYEQYF. CDR3 nucleotides: TGTGCCAGCAGTACTACCCCGAACTACGAGCAGTACTTC.

J is TRBJ2-5 and V is TRBV24-1; D may be TRBD2 (6 bases). V lost 2 bases, J lost 5 bases, and 11 bases lay in between. CDR3 size: 14 residues. Germline V gene data show CDR1 as KGHDR and CDR2 as SFDVKD. CDR3 nucleotides: TGTGCCACCAGTGATTCGGAGGGACTTGAGACCCAGTACTTC. Its translation: CATSDSEGLETQYF.

This chain links TRBV7-3 with TRBJ2-7; the match to TRBD2 covers 8 bases. The germline gives CDR1 SGHTA, CDR2 FQGTGA. The CDR3 contains 16 residues. The junction had 9 bases not matched to a gene; V was cut back by 2 bases and J by 3 bases. The CDR3 spells CASSLGPGGAGYEQYF. The CDR3 DNA is TGTGCCAGCAGCTTAGGGCCGGGGGGGGCAGGCTACGAGCAGTACTTC.

This sequence joins TRBV4-1 and TRBJ2-1, with TRBD2 identical over 9 bases. V shed 0 bases and J 4 bases; nucleotides not matched to a gene: 13. The length of the CDR3 is 19 residues. The germline CDR1 and CDR2 sequences are MGHRA and YSYEKL. CDR3 in DNA: TGCGCCAGCAGCCAAGAGACGGGGCAGGGACTAGCCCCATACAATGAGCAGTTCTTC. Amino acid sequence: CASSQETGQGLAPYNEQFF.

This chain connects TRBV29-1 to TRBJ1-4; possibly TRBD1 for D (6 bases). V shed 6 bases and J shed 2 bases, with 10 bases lying between them. This CDR3 is 13 amino acids long. Germline values: CDR1 SQVTM, CDR2 ANQGSEA. The CDR3: CSVEDSTNEKLFF. The CDR3 region has the DNA TGCAGCGTCGAGGACAGTACTAATGAAAAACTGTTTTTT.

This clone occurred once. V gene TRBV29-1 combines with J gene TRBJ2-1, with 12 bases matching TRBD2. CDR3 length equals 15 residues. Germline CDR1 and CDR2: SQVTM and ANQGSEA. J was trimmed by 8 bases and V by 1 base; bases with no gene match: 6. The CDR3 here is CSVEGLAGGPDEQFF. The DNA of the CDR3 is TGCAGCGTTGAAGGGCTAGCGGGGGGGCCGGATGAGCAGTTCTTC.

V and J are TRBV28 and TRBJ1-3; 9 bases map to TRBD1. From germline, CDR1 is MDHEN and CDR2 SYDVKM. V was clipped by 5 bases and J by 1 base; unmatched bases: 9. The CDR3 consists of 17 residues. In DNA, the CDR3 is TGTGCCAGCAGTAGGGGGACAGGGCCTGCTTCTGGAAACACCATATATTTT. Its translation is CASSRGTGPASGNTIYF.